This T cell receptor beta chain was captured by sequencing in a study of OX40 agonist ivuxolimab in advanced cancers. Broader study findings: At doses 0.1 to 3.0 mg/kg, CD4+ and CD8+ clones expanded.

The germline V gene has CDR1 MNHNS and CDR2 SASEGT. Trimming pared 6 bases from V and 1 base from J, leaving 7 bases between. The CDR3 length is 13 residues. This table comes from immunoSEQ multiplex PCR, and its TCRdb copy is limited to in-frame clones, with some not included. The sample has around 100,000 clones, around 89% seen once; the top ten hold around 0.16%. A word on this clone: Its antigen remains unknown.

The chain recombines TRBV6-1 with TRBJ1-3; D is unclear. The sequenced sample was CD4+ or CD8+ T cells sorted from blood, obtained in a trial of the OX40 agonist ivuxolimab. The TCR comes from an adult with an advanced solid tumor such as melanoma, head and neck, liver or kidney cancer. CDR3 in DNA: TGTGCCAGCAGGGTAAATTCTGGAAACACCATATATTTT. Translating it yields CASRVNSGNTIYF.